The 28 T cell receptor beta chains below come from one sample, sequenced in a study of regulatory T cells in long-lasting Graves disease. Arm-PCR of CDR3 regions and iRepertoire HTBI primers were the basis on which TCR beta libraries were built. TCRdb reprocessed the multiplex PCR reads via MiXCR and lists one record per CDR3 protein. The sample lists hundreds of thousands of distinct CDR3 sequences, 20% occurring once. Time point meaning: persistent/refractory GD, antithyroid drugs over 5 years with positive TRAb. From RNA extracted from PBMCs, the TCR library was made. The material sequenced was peripheral blood mononuclear cells (PBMCs), taken when the disease was refractory, from a patient treated with antithyroid drugs. All receptors come from a female donor with Graves disease.

Ten or more counts support this clonotype. In DNA, the CDR3 is TGTGCCAGTAGCAGGGGGGTGAGGACTGAAGCTTTCTTT. It specifies CASSRGVRTEAFF. The chain combines TRBV19 with TRBJ1-1; 7 positions agree with TRBD1. The junction had 6 bases not matched to a gene; V was cut back by 6 bases and J by 5 bases. Germline V gene lookup returns CDR1 LNHDA and CDR2 SQIVND (reference sequence). The CDR3 runs to 13 residues. Based on the CDR3 plus reference TRBV19 and TRBJ1-1, the full variable domain is DGGITQSPKYLFRKEGQNVTLSCEQNLNHDAMYWYRQDPGQGLRLIYYSQIVNDFQKGDIAEGYSVSREKKESFPLTVTSAQKNPTAFYLCASSRGVRTEAFFGQGTRLTVV.

This clonotype has at least ten counts. This chain joins TRBV6-1 and TRBJ1-1; D may be TRBD1 (5 bases). This CDR3 has 18 residues. Looked up from germline, CDR1 is MNHNS and CDR2 is SASEGT. Trimming pared 2 bases from V and 3 bases from J, leaving 22 bases between. This CDR3 is CASSEIPPGRVRYTEAFF. The CDR3, as DNA: TGTGCCAGCAGTGAAATCCCCCCGGGCAGGGTAAGGTACACTGAAGCTTTCTTT.

The V call is TRBV19, the J call TRBJ1-5; D uncertain. There are 15 residues in the CDR3. Trimming took 7 bases from V and 0 from J, leaving 13 bases between them. Germline values: CDR1 LNHDA, CDR2 SQIVND (reference sequence). Here the CDR3 reads CASTFQDHSNQPQHF. Here the CDR3 DNA reads TGTGCCAGTACCTTCCAGGATCATAGCAATCAGCCCCAGCATTTT. Complete variable domain (other parts from reference TRBV19 and TRBJ1-5): DGGITQSPKYLFRKEGQNVTLSCEQNLNHDAMYWYRQDPGQGLRLIYYSQIVNDFQKGDIAEGYSVSREKKESFPLTVTSAQKNPTAFYLCASTFQDHSNQPQHFGDGTRLSIL.

This chain joins TRBV7-6 and TRBJ1-3; D remains ambiguous. Trimming pared 2 bases from V and 2 bases from J, leaving 7 bases between. CDR1 is SGHVS and CDR2 is FNYEAQ in the germline V gene. The CDR3 covers 14 residues. The CDR3: CASSLHSPGNTIYF. The CDR3 DNA reads TGTGCCAGCAGCTTACACAGCCCTGGAAACACCATATATTTT.

This clonotype was found a few times. The chain links TRBV7-2 to TRBJ2-2; D unresolved. The CDR3 contains 16 residues. Trimming cost V 1 base and J 4 bases, with 13 bases left between them. Germline assignment: CDR1 SGHTA and CDR2 FQGNSA. The CDR3 region has the DNA TGTGCCAGCAGCTTAGACAGTTTGGGCCGCACCGGGGAGCTGTTTTTT. The encoded protein is CASSLDSLGRTGELFF.

This clonotype was detected ten times or more. This rearrangement joins TRBV20-1 to TRBJ2-7; D call uncertain. This CDR3 has 13 amino acids. From germline, CDR1 is DFQATT and CDR2 SNEGSKA (reference sequence). The germline V and J ends were trimmed by 2 bases and 1 base, with 9 bases remaining between them. The CDR3 region has the DNA TGCAGTGCTAGATCGGCGGCTTCCTACGAGCAGTACTTC. Protein sequence: CSARSAASYEQYF.

This clonotype was detected only a few times. The CDR3, as DNA: TGTGCCGGATGGGACACTGAAGCTTTCTTT. Translation: CAGWDTEAFF. The chain couples TRBV5-5 to TRBJ1-1; D call uncertain. Trimming cost V 10 bases and J 3 bases, with 7 bases left between them. Germline V gene lookup returns CDR1 SGHKS and CDR2 YYEKEE (reference sequence). CDR3 size: 10 residues. Full variable domain (rest looked up from reference TRBV5-5 and TRBJ1-1): DAGVTQSPTHLIKTRGQQVTLRCSPISGHKSVSWYQQVLGQGPQFIFQYYEKEERGRGNFPDRFSARQFPNYSSELNVNALLLGDSALYLCAGWDTEAFFGQGTRLTVV.

The chain combines TRBV9 with TRBJ1-2, with 7 bases lining up with TRBD1. J gave up 4 bases and V 4 bases, and 16 bases lay outside the gene matches. Germline V gene lookup returns CDR1 SGDLS and CDR2 YYNGEE. The CDR3 consists of 17 residues. In DNA, the CDR3 is TGTGCCAGCAGCCCGCCCTCGACAGGGCACCGCAGCTATGGCTACACCTTC. It translates to CASSPPSTGHRSYGYTF.

This clonotype showed up many times. The chain couples TRBV12-3 or TRBV12-4 to TRBJ2-5, with D maybe TRBD1 (6 bases). Trimming removed 4 bases at V and 5 bases at J, with 20 bases between. The CDR3 totals 16 residues. CDR3 bases: TGTGCCAGCAGTTCCCCCCGGGGACATCGAGTGGAGACCCAGTACTTC. This gives the protein CASSSPRGHRVETQYF.

The sample holds many counts of this clonotype. This chain uses TRBV5-1 with TRBJ2-7; 7 bases are shared with TRBD2. With 8 bases clipped from V and 0 bases from J, the junction kept 20 bases outside the gene matches. Germline CDR1 SGHRS, CDR2 YFSETQ. The CDR3 extends over 18 amino acids. The CDR3 region has the DNA TGCGCCAGTTCGACCGGGACGGCTCCGGGCGGGAGCTCCTACGAGCAGTACTTC. Its translation is CASSTGTAPGGSSYEQYF.

At least ten counts were recorded for this clonotype. The chain links TRBV3-1 to TRBJ2-2; TRBD2 matches at 11 bases. Unmatched junction bases numbered 0, after V lost 2 bases and J lost 1 base. Germline-derived CDR1 and CDR2 are LGHDT and YNNKEL (reference sequence). The CDR3 has 16 residues. Here the CDR3 reads CASSQLAGGNTGELFF. The CDR3 DNA reads TGTGCCAGCAGCCAACTAGCGGGAGGGAACACCGGGGAGCTGTTTTTT.

Worth noting for this clonotype: With only one base between it and a far larger clone, this is likely a read error. The genes are TRBV28 and TRBJ2-7; D assignment may be TRBD1 or TRBD2 (6 bases each). V was shortened by 8 bases and J by 5 bases, with 19 bases between the two germline ends. There are 14 residues in the CDR3. Germline CDR1 is MDHEN and CDR2 is SYDVKM. The CDR3 sequence: CASPGARSLHEQYF. The CDR3 DNA is TGTGCCAGCCCGGGGGCTAGGAGCCTTCACGAGCAGTACTTC. Drawing the rest from reference TRBV28 and TRBJ2-7, the complete variable domain is DVKVTQSSRYLVKRTGEKVFLECVQDMDHENMFWYRQDPGLGLRLIYFSYDVKMKEKGDIPEGYSVSREKKERFSLILESASTNQTSMYLCASPGARSLHEQYFGPGTRLTVT.

This clonotype was observed many times. CDR3 region: CASNRQTGPQTNEAFF. The CDR3, as DNA: TGTGCCAGCAACCGCCAGACGGGACCCCAGACTAATGAAGCTTTCTTT. The chain recombines TRBV12-3 or TRBV12-4 with TRBJ1-1; D is perhaps TRBD1 (5 bases). Trimming removed 7 bases from V and 7 bases from J, with 25 bases in between. The CDR3 totals 16 residues.

This clonotype was counted a few times. V is TRBV6-1 and J is TRBJ2-7, with 11 bases matching TRBD1. The ends lost 7 bases at V and 4 bases at J; junction bases unmatched: 6. Germline V lookup: CDR1 MNHNS, CDR2 SASEGT. This CDR3 is 14 amino acids long. CDR3 sequence: CASKLDRGRYEQYF. CDR3 coding DNA: TGTGCCAGCAAATTGGACAGGGGGCGGTACGAGCAGTACTTC.

The V gene is TRBV20-1, the J gene TRBJ2-7, with 7 bases lining up with TRBD1. The CDR3 totals 15 residues. CDR1 is DFQATT and CDR2 is SNEGSKA in the germline V gene (reference sequence). V shed 6 bases and J 5 bases; nucleotides not matched to a gene: 16. The chain's CDR3 is CSAMDPDRVVHEQYF. DNA for the CDR3: TGCAGTGCCATGGACCCAGACAGGGTGGTCCACGAGCAGTACTTC.

This clonotype was recorded at least ten times. This chain links TRBV2 with TRBJ1-1; the D gene is possibly TRBD1 (6 bases). Trimming removed 7 bases at V and 8 bases at J, with 17 bases between. This CDR3 comprises 13 residues. Germline CDR1 reads SNHLY; CDR2 reads FYNNEI. In DNA form, the CDR3 reads TGTGCCAGCACGCAAACAGGGTATAAGGAAGCTTTCTTT. Amino acid sequence: CASTQTGYKEAFF.

This clonotype was observed many times. The rearrangement links TRBV7-8 to TRBJ1-5, with a possible D match to TRBD1 (5 bases). CDR1 and CDR2 from the germline V gene are SGHVS and FQNEAQ. The CDR3 has 15 amino acids. Trimming took off 7 bases at V and 4 bases at J, with 17 bases between the two ends. CDR3 protein: CASTWGGDGNQPQHF. The CDR3 bases are TGTGCCAGCACATGGGGGGGGGATGGGAATCAGCCCCAGCATTTT.

This clonotype was recorded at least ten times. CDR3 sequence: CASSYGAGNSYEQYF. The CDR3 region has the DNA TGTGCCAGCAGTTACGGTGCGGGAAACTCCTACGAGCAGTACTTC. The V and J genes are TRBV6-5 and TRBJ2-7; weak D call: TRBD2 (6 bases). Germline CDR1 is MNHEY and CDR2 is SVGAGI. Between the trimmed V and J ends, which lost 2 bases and 0 bases, there was a span of 11 bases. The CDR3 spans 15 residues.

This clonotype was seen many times. This chain links TRBV2 with TRBJ2-7, with D uncertain. This CDR3 has 13 residues. V gave up 5 bases and J gave up 3 bases, with 11 bases separating them. CDR1 and CDR2 from the germline V gene are SNHLY and FYNNEI. The CDR3 loop reads CASSTDVIYEQYF. DNA of the CDR3: TGTGCCAGCAGTACGGACGTAATCTACGAGCAGTACTTC.

The V call is TRBV5-1, the J call TRBJ2-2; 10 bases are a match to TRBD1. The germline CDR1 and CDR2 sequences are SGHRS and YFSETQ. The ends lost 4 bases at V and 6 bases at J; junction bases unmatched: 6. CDR3 length equals 15 residues. CDR3 residues: CASSLGQGKAGELFF. The CDR3, as DNA: TGCGCCAGCAGCCTGGGACAGGGGAAGGCCGGGGAGCTGTTTTTT.

This clonotype was counted between two and nine times. The gene calls are TRBV10-3 and TRBJ2-7; 13 nucleotides match TRBD2. The germline V gene encodes CDR1 ENHRY and CDR2 SYGVKD. The V segment lost 6 bases and the J segment 0 bases; nucleotides outside the gene matches: 8. The CDR3 length is 17 residues. In nucleotides, the CDR3 is TGTGCCATCAGCCGACTAGCGGGAGGCTCTATCTCCTACGAGCAGTACTTC. This codes for CAISRLAGGSISYEQYF.

This rearrangement joins TRBV5-1 to TRBJ2-5; 7 bases align to TRBD1. This CDR3 is built from 14 residues. V was clipped by 9 bases and J by 2 bases; unmatched bases: 10. Germline-derived CDR1 and CDR2 are SGHRS and YFSETQ. CDR3 region: CATTLGRGQETQYF. CDR3 coding DNA: TGCGCCACCACGTTGGGCAGGGGGCAAGAGACCCAGTACTTC.

This clonotype has at least ten counts. V gene TRBV28 combines with J gene TRBJ2-7; 11 bases align to TRBD1. The CDR3 runs to 15 residues. Looked up from germline, CDR1 is MDHEN and CDR2 is SYDVKM. V lost 7 bases, J lost 2 bases, and 7 bases stayed unmatched. The CDR3 DNA follows: TGTGCCAGCAACGTCAGGACAGGGGGCCCCTACGAGCAGTACTTC. Amino acids: CASNVRTGGPYEQYF. Complete variable domain (other parts from reference TRBV28 and TRBJ2-7): DVKVTQSSRYLVKRTGEKVFLECVQDMDHENMFWYRQDPGLGLRLIYFSYDVKMKEKGDIPEGYSVSREKKERFSLILESASTNQTSMYLCASNVRTGGPYEQYFGPGTRLTVT.

This clonotype was observed at least ten times. This sequence joins TRBV6-2 or TRBV6-3 and TRBJ2-5, with unresolved D. Per the germline V gene, CDR1 is MNHEY and CDR2 is SVGEGT. The CDR3 sequence is 15 residues long. V lost 1 base, J lost 2 bases, and 11 bases lay in between. CDR3 coding DNA: TGTGCCAGCAGTTACTTGGGGAACGTTCAAGAGACCCAGTACTTC. This gives the protein CASSYLGNVQETQYF.

As for this clonotype: It may be a read error: a sequence one base away is much more abundant. This rearrangement joins TRBV27 to TRBJ1-2, with D perhaps TRBD1 (6 bases). The CDR3 runs 14 residues. CDR1 is MNHEY and CDR2 is SMNVEV in the germline V gene (reference sequence). The CDR3 coding sequence is TGTGCCAGCAGTTTAAGTCTGGGGGCCGGTGGCCACACCTTC. Protein: CASSLSLGAGGHTF.

The gene calls are TRBV2 and TRBJ1-5; TRBD1 is a possible D gene (5 bases). The V and J ends lost 5 bases and 0 bases respectively, with 11 bases between them. The germline gives CDR1 SNHLY, CDR2 FYNNEI. The CDR3 covers 15 residues. This CDR3 is CASSIRGNSNQPQHF. In DNA, the CDR3 is TGTGCCAGCAGTATCCGGGGGAATAGCAATCAGCCCCAGCATTTT.

In this sample, this clonotype turned up many times. The chain carries TRBV28 and TRBJ1-2; maybe TRBD1 (6 bases). Trimming removed 5 bases from V and 2 bases from J, with 15 bases in between. The CDR3 has 15 amino acids. Germline assignment: CDR1 MDHEN and CDR2 SYDVKM. CDR3: CASSATWDINYGYTF. DNA of the CDR3: TGTGCCAGCAGTGCTACCTGGGACATAAACTATGGCTACACCTTC.

The chain links TRBV6-1 to TRBJ1-6; D is uncertain. This CDR3 has 13 residues. V was pared by 1 base and J by 18 bases, with 16 bases between. In germline, CDR1 is MNHNS, CDR2 SASEGT. In nucleotides, the CDR3 is TGTGCCAGCAGTGAAGATTGGGCCGAGTTATCCCACTTT. Translating it yields CASSEDWAELSHF.